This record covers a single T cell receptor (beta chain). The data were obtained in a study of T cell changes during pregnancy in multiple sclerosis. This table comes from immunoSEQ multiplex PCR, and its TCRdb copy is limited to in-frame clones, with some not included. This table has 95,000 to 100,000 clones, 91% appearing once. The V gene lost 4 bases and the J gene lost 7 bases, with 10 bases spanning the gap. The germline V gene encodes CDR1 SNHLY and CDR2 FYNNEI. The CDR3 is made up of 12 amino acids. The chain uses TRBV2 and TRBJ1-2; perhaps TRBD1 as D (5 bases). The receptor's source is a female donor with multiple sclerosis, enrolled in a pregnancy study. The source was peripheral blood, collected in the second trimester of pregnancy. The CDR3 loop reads CASSVRGSGYTF. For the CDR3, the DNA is TGTGCCAGCAGTGTTCGGGGGTCTGGCTACACCTTC.